This T cell receptor (beta chain) was captured by sequencing in a study of cytomegalovirus exposure and HLA in healthy donors. General study findings and limits: Fewer N-insertions than the approximately 700-donor mean were reportedly shown by an Asian-associated ancestry cluster in a later analysis.

In the case of this clone: Its cognate antigen is unknown.

The PCR was carried out with 60 Vbeta primers and 13 Jbeta primers. Method: immunoSEQ multiplex PCR; TCRdb's copy keeps in-frame clones and lacks some. Of 100,000 to 150,000 clones in the sample, roughly 80% were seen once. The receptor comes from a female donor in good health and CMV-seronegative. Material: PBMCs.

The CDR3 here is CASSVGDSLNTEAFF. The CDR3 DNA follows: TGTGCCAGCAGCGTGGGGGACAGTTTGAACACTGAAGCTTTCTTT. This rearrangement joins TRBV9 to TRBJ1-1; 7 bases are a match to TRBD1. Germline V gives CDR1 SGDLS, CDR2 YYNGEE. The CDR3 is 15 amino acids. V dropped 2 bases and J dropped 0; count of bases not matched to a gene: 4.